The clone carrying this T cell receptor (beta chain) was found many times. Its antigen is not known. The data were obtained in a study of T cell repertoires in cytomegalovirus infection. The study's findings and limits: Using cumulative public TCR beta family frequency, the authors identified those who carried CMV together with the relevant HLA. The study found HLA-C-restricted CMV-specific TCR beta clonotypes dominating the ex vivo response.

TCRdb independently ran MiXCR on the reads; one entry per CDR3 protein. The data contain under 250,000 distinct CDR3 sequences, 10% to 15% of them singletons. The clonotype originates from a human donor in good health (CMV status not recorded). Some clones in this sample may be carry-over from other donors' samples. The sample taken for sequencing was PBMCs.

The CDR3 DNA reads TGCAGTGCTGGGGACCGGGCCGATAATCAGCCCCAGCATTTT. This translates into CSAGDRADNQPQHF. V and J are TRBV20-1 and TRBJ1-5, with a possible D match to TRBD1 (5 bases). Germline assignment: CDR1 DFQATT and CDR2 SNEGSKA (reference sequence). Trimming pared 5 bases from V and 4 bases from J, leaving 15 bases between. The CDR3 is made up of 14 amino acids.